These 27 T cell receptor beta chains were all obtained from the same sample, sequenced in a study of T cells in Graves' hyperthyroidism and ophthalmopathy. Amplified TCR beta CDR3 regions came from RNA transcripts. In the first-round RT-PCR of the TCR CDR3, the HTBI primer set was used. MiXCR, run by TCRdb on the multiplex PCR reads, gives a single entry per CDR3 protein. The sample has some 500,000 distinct CDR3 sequences, roughly 16% seen once; the top ten hold less than 30%. Material: blood. The receptors were gathered from a woman aged 25 to 39 with Graves' ophthalmopathy.

The rearrangement links TRBV10-3 to TRBJ2-1; no reliable D call. CDR3 length equals 12 residues. Germline V gives CDR1 ENHRY, CDR2 SYGVKD. Trimming removed 8 bases from V and 5 bases from J, with 10 bases in between. CDR3: CAIGHRNNEQFF. The CDR3 bases are TGTGCCATCGGCCACAGAAACAATGAGCAGTTCTTC.

In the case of this clonotype: This may come from a read error, since a much larger clone is one base off. V is TRBV6-2 or TRBV6-3 and J is TRBJ2-7, with 8 positions matching TRBD2. CDR3 length equals 14 residues. CDR1 MNHEY and CDR2 SVGEGT come from the germline V gene. V gave up 6 bases and J gave up 1 base; unmatched junction bases: 5. CDR3 region: CASRAGGRSYEQYF. The CDR3 bases are TGTGCCAGCAGAGCTGGCGGGAGGTCCTACGAGCAGTACTTC.

This clonotype occurred many times. V gene TRBV5-6 combines with J gene TRBJ2-1, with 11 bases lining up with TRBD2. CDR1 is SGHDT and CDR2 is YYEEEE in the germline V gene. The CDR3 runs 15 residues. The junction had 10 bases not matched to a gene; V was cut back by 6 bases and J by 8 bases. The DNA for the CDR3 is TGTGCCAGCAATCTAGCGGGAGGTCCCCTCCATGAGCAGTTCTTC. It is translated as CASNLAGGPLHEQFF.

V is TRBV27 and J is TRBJ2-7, with 8 bases lining up with TRBD2. The CDR3 covers 14 residues. V lost 4 bases and J lost 0; bases outside the gene matches: 2. Germline assignment: CDR1 MNHEY and CDR2 SMNVEV (reference sequence). The chain's CDR3 is CASSSGGNSYEQYF. The CDR3 DNA reads TGTGCCAGCAGTTCGGGGGGGAACTCCTACGAGCAGTACTTC.

This clonotype occurred a few times. The CDR3, as DNA: TGCGCCAGCAGCCAAGATAAAGGGGCGTTCGGCACAGATACGCAGTATTTT. Translated, it gives CASSQDKGAFGTDTQYF. This chain uses TRBV4-3 with TRBJ2-3; TRBD1 is a possible D gene (5 bases). The CDR3 extends over 17 amino acids. V lost 0 bases to trimming and J lost 1 base, with 14 bases between them. CDR1 is LGHNA and CDR2 is YSLEER in the germline V gene.

This clonotype came up a few times. The chain recombines TRBV6-2 or TRBV6-3 with TRBJ1-5; 8 bases agree with TRBD1. The trim removed 6 bases at V and 3 bases at J, leaving 7 bases unmatched. The CDR3 has 15 residues. CDR1 and CDR2 from the germline V gene are MNHEY and SVGEGT. CDR3: CASRQDRATNQPQHF. CDR3 DNA: TGTGCCAGCAGACAGGACAGGGCCACCAATCAGCCCCAGCATTTT.

The rearrangement links TRBV6-1 to TRBJ2-2; a weak D match, TRBD2 (5 bases). The V end lost 6 bases, the J end lost 5 bases, and 13 bases lay between the germline ends. The CDR3 is 14 residues long. Germline V CDR1 and CDR2: MNHNS, SASEGT. The chain's CDR3 is CASRREGLTGELFF. The CDR3 region has the DNA TGTGCCAGCAGAAGAGAGGGTCTAACCGGGGAGCTGTTTTTT.

This clonotype was counted ten times or more. The CDR3 loop reads CASSLYAGDGYTF. CDR3 DNA sequence: TGTGCCAGCAGCTTATATGCAGGGGATGGCTACACCTTC. V is TRBV11-1 and J is TRBJ1-2, with TRBD1 as a possible D gene (6 bases). Trimming removed 2 bases from V and 6 bases from J, with 10 bases in between. The CDR3 is 13 residues long. Germline values: CDR1 SGHAT, CDR2 FQDESV (reference sequence).

This clonotype was seen only a few times. The chain combines TRBV5-5 with TRBJ2-3; 7 bases are a match to TRBD1. This CDR3 has 15 residues. J gave up 2 bases and V 3 bases, and 6 bases lay outside the gene matches. Germline CDR1 is SGHKS and CDR2 is YYEKEE (reference sequence). The CDR3 DNA sequence: TGTGCCAGCAGCTCGGGGACAGCTATCACAGATACGCAGTATTTT. Protein sequence: CASSSGTAITDTQYF.

This clonotype was observed a few times. This chain uses TRBV9 with TRBJ2-1; 9 positions match TRBD2. In germline, CDR1 is SGDLS, CDR2 YYNGEE. V gave up 0 bases and J gave up 0 bases; unmatched junction bases: 7. The CDR3 extends over 18 amino acids. This CDR3 reads CASSVAPSGDLSYNEQFF. For the CDR3, the DNA is TGTGCCAGCAGCGTAGCGCCTAGCGGGGACCTCTCCTACAATGAGCAGTTCTTC.

V gene TRBV18 combines with J gene TRBJ2-3; 8 positions match TRBD2. Germline V CDR1 and CDR2: KGHSH, LQKENI. The CDR3 consists of 17 residues. With V trimmed by 0 bases and J by 1 base, 6 bases remained unmatched. This CDR3 reads CASSPPFAGGGTDTQYF. DNA for the CDR3: TGTGCCAGCTCACCACCGTTCGCCGGGGGGGGCACAGATACGCAGTATTTT.

This clonotype has only a few counts. The gene calls are TRBV29-1 and TRBJ2-1; TRBD1 might be the D (6 bases). This CDR3 is 14 amino acids long. Trimming removed 1 base from V and 7 bases from J, with 14 bases in between. CDR1 and CDR2 (germline): SQVTM, ANQGSEA. CDR3 residues: CSVEVAGVWNEQFF. CDR3 bases: TGCAGCGTTGAAGTAGCAGGGGTATGGAATGAGCAGTTCTTC.

A few counts support this clonotype. V and J are TRBV10-2 and TRBJ1-6, with 12 bases fitting TRBD1. The CDR3 consists of 16 residues. CDR1 is WSHSY and CDR2 is SAAADI in the germline V gene. Germline trimming cut 0 bases from V and 10 bases from J; bases unmatched to any gene: 4. DNA for the CDR3: TGCGCCAGCAGTGAGTCTGGGGGGACAGGGGGCTCACCCCTCCACTTT. It is translated as CASSESGGTGGSPLHF.

This clonotype was picked up many times. The chain couples TRBV12-3 or TRBV12-4 to TRBJ2-2; D gene unclear. Trimming shortened V by 5 bases and J by 3 bases, and 7 bases separated the two germline ends. The CDR3 length is 13 residues. CDR3 coding DNA: TGTGCCAGCAGTGTCTCAGACACCGGGGAGCTGTTTTTT. Translation gives CASSVSDTGELFF.

The genes are TRBV5-8 and TRBJ2-5, with 7 nucleotides matching TRBD1. This CDR3 spans 16 amino acids. The ends lost 1 base at V and 4 bases at J; junction bases unmatched: 10. The V gene's germline CDR1 is SGHTS and CDR2 YDEGEE. The CDR3 spells CASSLKLTGIVETQYF. The DNA of the CDR3 is TGTGCCAGCAGCTTGAAGCTGACAGGGATAGTAGAGACCCAGTACTTC. Based on the CDR3 plus reference TRBV5-8 and TRBJ2-5, the full variable domain is EAGVTQSPTHLIKTRGQQATLRCSPISGHTSVYWYQQALGLGLQFLLWYDEGEERNRGNFPPRFSGRQFPNYSSELNVNALELEDSALYLCASSLKLTGIVETQYFGPGTRLLVL.

This clonotype showed up just a few times. J is TRBJ2-3 and V is TRBV15; D unclear. The germline V gene encodes CDR1 LNHNV and CDR2 YYDKDF (reference sequence). V lost 5 bases and J lost 0, with 18 bases in between. The CDR3 runs 17 residues. The CDR3 coding sequence is TGTGCCACCAGCCTACCAGCCGGCGGCGTAAGCACAGATACGCAGTATTTT. Its protein is CATSLPAGGVSTDTQYF.

At least ten counts were recorded for this clonotype. In nucleotides, the CDR3 is TGTGCCAGCAGCTTAACGACTAGCCTAGGTCGGGATTACGAGCAGTACTTC. Protein sequence: CASSLTTSLGRDYEQYF. The V call is TRBV7-2, the J call TRBJ2-7; 7 nucleotides agree with TRBD2. The CDR3 spans 17 residues. Germline lookup yields CDR1 SGHTA and CDR2 FQGNSA. Germline trimming cut 2 bases from V and 4 bases from J; bases unmatched to any gene: 14.

This clonotype was seen only a few times. The chain has TRBV24-1 and TRBJ2-3; TRBD1 agrees at 11 bases. This CDR3 is built from 17 residues. V lost 3 bases to trimming and J lost 5 bases; unmatched junction nucleotides: 9. The germline V gene has CDR1 KGHDR and CDR2 SFDVKD. CDR3 nucleotide sequence: TGTGCCACCAGTGATCACAAGCCCGGGACAGGGGGAGATACGCAGTATTTT. Protein: CATSDHKPGTGGDTQYF.

This clonotype appeared many times. V is TRBV6-5 and J is TRBJ2-7; 9 bases match TRBD1. Per the germline V gene, CDR1 is MNHEY and CDR2 is SVGAGI. V trimming: 0 bases; J trimming: 5 bases; junction bases outside the gene matches: 5. CDR3 size: 15 residues. CDR3 in amino acids: CASSYSGTGINEQYF. The CDR3 bases are TGTGCCAGCAGTTACTCCGGGACAGGGATTAACGAGCAGTACTTC.

The V and J genes are TRBV19 and TRBJ2-5; TRBD1 aligns across 9 bases. CDR3 size: 15 residues. Germline loops: CDR1 LNHDA, CDR2 SQIVND (reference sequence). V lost 7 bases, J lost 5 bases, and 11 bases stayed unmatched. CDR3 bases: TGTGCCAGTAAAGACCGGGACAGGGTTCGGGAGACCCAGTACTTC. Translation gives CASKDRDRVRETQYF.

The gene calls are TRBV10-1 and TRBJ1-2; 7 positions match TRBD1. Germline CDR1 and CDR2: WNHNN and SYGVQD (reference sequence). This CDR3 has 14 residues. The junction had 6 bases not matched to a gene; V was cut back by 4 bases and J by 4 bases. CDR3 DNA: TGCGCCAGCAGTGGACAGGGAATAGCCTATGGCTACACCTTC. It specifies CASSGQGIAYGYTF.

J is TRBJ1-4 and V is TRBV4-1, with D possibly matching TRBD1 (6 bases). The CDR3 consists of 18 residues. V was pared by 0 bases and J by 10 bases, with 24 bases between. Per the germline V gene, CDR1 is MGHRA and CDR2 is YSYEKL. The CDR3: CASSQDTTLTGRWGKLFF. Written as DNA, the CDR3 is TGCGCCAGCAGCCAAGATACTACTTTGACAGGTCGCTGGGGAAAACTGTTTTTT.

In this sample, this clonotype turned up many times. The chain combines TRBV3-1 with TRBJ1-5, with TRBD1 identical over 9 bases. The germline V gene encodes CDR1 LGHDT and CDR2 YNNKEL (reference sequence). J lost 6 bases, V lost 2 bases, and 5 bases had no gene match. There are 15 residues in the CDR3. CDR3: CASSQTTGGSQPQHF. The CDR3 DNA sequence: TGTGCCAGCAGCCAAACCACAGGGGGCAGTCAGCCCCAGCATTTT. The full variable domain, in which reference TRBV3-1 and TRBJ1-5 provide the parts outside the CDR3, is DTAVSQTPKYLVTQMGNDKSIKCEQNLGHDTMYWYKQDSKKFLKIMFSYNNKELIINETVPNRFSPKSPDKAHLNLHINSLELGDSAVYFCASSQTTGGSQPQHFGDGTRLSIL.

This clonotype occurred a few times. The chain joins TRBV5-1 to TRBJ1-1; TRBD1 agrees at 9 bases. This CDR3 is 15 amino acids long. Germline V gene data show CDR1 as SGHRS and CDR2 as YFSETQ. V shed 3 bases and J 6 bases; nucleotides not matched to a gene: 9. CDR3 sequence reads: CASSSNRGPYAEAFF. CDR3 coding DNA: TGCGCCAGCAGCTCCAACAGGGGGCCTTACGCTGAAGCTTTCTTT.

The chain is built from TRBV2 and TRBJ1-5; possibly TRBD1 for D (6 bases). The CDR3 loop spans 16 amino acids. Trimming took off 6 bases at V and 6 bases at J, with 21 bases between the two ends. CDR1 is SNHLY, CDR2 FYNNEI, per germline. The CDR3 spells CASRGLSMGGSQPQHF. The CDR3 DNA reads TGTGCCAGCAGGGGGCTCAGTATGGGGGGCAGTCAGCCCCAGCATTTT.

This clonotype was seen repeatedly, ten times or more. The J gene is TRBJ2-5, the V gene TRBV6-6; either TRBD1 or TRBD2 may supply D (5 bases each). Germline CDR1 is MNHNY and CDR2 is SVGAGI (reference sequence). This CDR3 has 14 amino acids. Trimming removed 0 bases from V and 4 bases from J, with 9 bases in between. This chain's CDR3 is CASSYSRGVETQYF. The CDR3, as DNA: TGTGCCAGCAGTTACTCAAGAGGGGTAGAGACCCAGTACTTC.

This clonotype has a handful of counts. V and J are TRBV13 and TRBJ1-5; D is uncertain. The CDR3 consists of 13 residues. Per the germline V gene, CDR1 is PRHDT and CDR2 is FYEKMQ (reference sequence). The V and J ends lost 0 bases and 5 bases respectively, with 5 bases between them. The CDR3 reads CASSLGRYQPQHF. CDR3 in DNA: TGTGCCAGCAGCTTAGGCCGGTATCAGCCCCAGCATTTT.